This is a list of T cell receptor beta chains from one sample in a study. One entry per CDR3 protein results from TCRdb running MiXCR on the 5' RACE reads. The sample has 40,000 to 65,000 distinct CDR3 sequences, around 25% seen once. The sample taken for sequencing was tumor-infiltrating naive CD4+ T cells sorted from the breast tumor. Receptor source: a female donor with breast cancer. CDR3s include the opening cysteine and the closing phenylalanine or tryptophan. A D gene is named only where the DNA matches it firmly. The size of a clone is reported for some rows only, either as once, few or many, or as a class for expanded clones.

>-|TRBV11-2|few|TRBJ1-6
CASSLVGDSPLHF
TGTGCCAGCAGCTTAGTGGGGGACTCACCCCTCCACTTT
>TRBD1|TRBV4-1|many|TRBJ2-5
CASSQDGDRGGETQYF
TGCGCCAGCAGCCAAGATGGGGACAGGGGTGGAGAGACCCAGTACTTC
>TRBD1|TRBV2|-|TRBJ2-3
CASRTGGGTDTQYF
TGTGCCAGCAGGACAGGGGGCGGGACAGATACGCAGTATTTT
>TRBD1|TRBV6-5|-|TRBJ2-7
CASRGFRDSIYEQYF
TGTGCCAGCAGGGGATTCCGGGACAGTATCTACGAGCAGTACTTC
>-|TRBV5-1|few|TRBJ1-2
CASSFSTERASYGYTF
TGCGCCAGCAGCTTTTCGACAGAGCGAGCCTCCTATGGCTACACCTTC
>TRBD1|TRBV10-2|-|TRBJ2-7
CASGTGTYEQYF
TGCGCCAGTGGGACAGGCACCTACGAGCAGTACTTC
>TRBD1|TRBV6-6|few|TRBJ1-1
CASSHSPGQGAEAFF
TGTGCCAGCAGCCATAGTCCGGGACAGGGGGCCGAAGCTTTCTTT
>-|TRBV7-2|-|TRBJ2-5
CASSLGAATFPETQYF
TGTGCCAGCAGCCTTGGGGCAGCTACTTTCCCAGAGACCCAGTACTTC
>-|TRBV6-5|-|TRBJ1-1
CASSYSRTVKNTEAFF
TGTGCCAGCAGTTACTCGAGAACCGTTAAGAACACTGAAGCTTTCTTT
>TRBD1|TRBV6-5|-|TRBJ2-6
CASSFLRQGLSSGANVLTF
TGTGCCAGCAGTTTCCTTCGACAGGGTTTAAGCTCTGGGGCCAACGTCCTGACTTTC
>-|TRBV5-1|few|TRBJ2-2
CASIQDGNTGELFF
TGCGCCAGCATTCAGGACGGGAACACCGGGGAGCTGTTTTTT
>-|TRBV7-9|few|TRBJ2-2
CASSLGPRELFF
TGTGCCAGCAGCTTGGGGCCCCGGGAGCTGTTTTTT
>-|TRBV7-6|few|TRBJ1-2
CASSSIRDKAGYTF
TGTGCCAGCAGCTCAATTCGGGACAAGGCTGGCTACACCTTC
>-|TRBV5-1|-|TRBJ2-1
CASSAGRGPYNEQFF
TGCGCCAGCAGCGCTGGACGGGGACCCTACAATGAGCAGTTCTTC
>-|TRBV5-1|many|TRBJ2-7
CASSSRTEGEQYF
TGCGCCAGCAGCTCGCGGACAGAGGGGGAGCAGTACTTC
>-|TRBV7-2|-|TRBJ2-1
CASSLGRGYEQFF
TGTGCCAGCAGCTTAGGCAGGGGTTATGAGCAGTTCTTC
>-|TRBV6-1|-|TRBJ1-1
CASRTGLDDTEAFF
TGTGCCAGCAGGACCGGATTAGATGACACTGAAGCTTTCTTT
>TRBD2|TRBV7-2|-|TRBJ2-2
CASSLRSGLNTGELFF
TGTGCCAGCAGCTTACGTAGCGGGCTGAACACCGGGGAGCTGTTTTTT
>-|TRBV11-2|few|TRBJ2-6
CASSPPVNSGANVLTF
TGTGCCAGCAGCCCCCCGGTGAACTCTGGGGCCAACGTCCTGACTTTC
>-|TRBV20-1|few|TRBJ1-1
CSARDERYEAFF
TGCAGTGCTAGAGACGAGCGATATGAAGCTTTCTTT
>TRBD1|TRBV5-1|-|TRBJ1-2
CASSPSQTGAHYGYTF
TGCGCCAGCAGCCCGTCGCAGACAGGGGCCCACTATGGCTACACCTTC
>TRBD1|TRBV28|-|TRBJ1-1
CASSLPGQGQTEAFF
TGTGCCAGCAGTTTACCGGGACAGGGGCAGACTGAAGCTTTCTTT
>TRBD1|TRBV12-3/TRBV12-4|few|TRBJ2-1
CASSPDRGSYNEQFF
TGTGCCAGCAGCCCGGACAGGGGATCCTACAATGAGCAGTTCTTC
>TRBD2|TRBV5-1|-|TRBJ2-1
CASSIREGKDEQFF
TGCGCCAGCAGTATAAGGGAGGGAAAAGATGAGCAGTTCTTC
>-|TRBV29-1|-|TRBJ1-4
CSAAGLSGEKLFF
TGCAGCGCCGCCGGTCTTTCAGGTGAAAAACTGTTTTTT
>TRBD2|TRBV7-9|-|TRBJ2-1
CAKGRLAGGHEQFF
TGTGCCAAGGGTCGACTAGCGGGAGGGCATGAGCAGTTCTTC
>-|TRBV5-1|-|TRBJ2-1
CASSFPGDRGIRIGSYNEQFF
TGCGCCAGCAGCTTCCCGGGGGACAGAGGGATTAGGATCGGATCCTACAATGAGCAGTTCTTC
>-|TRBV27|-|TRBJ2-6
CASSFEPRSSGANVLTF
TGTGCCAGCAGTTTTGAGCCCCGGAGCTCTGGGGCCAACGTCCTGACTTTC
>TRBD1|TRBV20-1|-|TRBJ2-3
CGATDRGRTDTQYF
TGCGGTGCCACGGACAGGGGCCGCACAGATACGCAGTATTTT
>-|TRBV2|-|TRBJ1-5
CASSLGGATQPQHF
TGTGCCAGCTCTTTGGGTGGGGCAACGCAGCCCCAGCATTTT
>-|TRBV6-2/TRBV6-3|-|TRBJ1-5
CASCNGPNQPQHF
TGTGCCAGCTGTAACGGCCCCAATCAGCCCCAGCATTTT
>-|TRBV7-3|-|TRBJ2-1
CASSPGNVYNEQFF
TGTGCCAGCAGCCCCGGAAACGTTTACAATGAGCAGTTCTTC
>-|TRBV20-1|-|TRBJ2-7
CSVSPLQGTPYEQYF
TGCAGTGTGTCTCCCTTGCAGGGAACCCCCTACGAGCAGTACTTC
>-|TRBV20-1|-|TRBJ2-3
CSARPGTTSTDTQYF
TGCAGTGCGCGCCCAGGGACGACTAGCACAGATACGCAGTATTTT
>-|TRBV29-1|-|TRBJ2-2
CSVEEVGTGELFF
TGCAGCGTTGAAGAAGTAGGAACCGGGGAGCTGTTTTTT
>-|TRBV7-2|-|TRBJ1-5
CASSLRVGVNQPQHF
TGTGCCAGCAGCTTAAGGGTTGGGGTCAATCAGCCCCAGCATTTT
>TRBD1|TRBV7-9|-|TRBJ1-1
CASSLGQTNTEAFF
TGTGCCAGCAGCTTGGGACAGACGAACACTGAAGCTTTCTTT
>-|TRBV5-1|-|TRBJ2-7
CASSLLGVGGNEQYF
TGCGCCAGCAGCTTACTGGGGGTAGGAGGGAACGAGCAGTACTTC
>-|TRBV11-2|-|TRBJ1-1
CASRRGGWNTEAFF
TGTGCCAGCAGGAGAGGGGGTTGGAACACTGAAGCTTTCTTT
>-|TRBV29-1|many|TRBJ2-4
CSVGGEGAKNIQYF
TGCAGCGTTGGGGGGGAAGGGGCCAAAAACATTCAGTACTTC
>-|TRBV5-1|many|TRBJ1-2
CASSRGQRGEGYTF
TGCGCCAGCAGTCGAGGACAGCGGGGCGAGGGCTACACCTTC
>-|TRBV12-3/TRBV12-4|-|TRBJ1-3
CASSLVRQGGNTIYF
TGTGCCAGCAGTTTAGTGCGTCAGGGTGGAAACACCATATATTTT
>TRBD2|TRBV7-2|-|TRBJ2-7
CASSPTSGNYEQYF
TGTGCCAGCAGCCCGACTAGCGGGAACTACGAGCAGTACTTC
>-|TRBV4-1|few|TRBJ1-5
CASSQDDGFSNQPQHF
TGCGCCAGCAGCCAAGATGACGGATTCAGCAATCAGCCCCAGCATTTT
>-|TRBV20-1|few|TRBJ2-3
CSARDWSKADTQYF
TGCAGTGCTAGAGATTGGTCCAAGGCAGATACGCAGTATTTT
>-|TRBV5-1|few|TRBJ1-6
CASSQGSGYSPLHF
TGCGCCAGCAGCCAAGGGTCGGGGTATTCACCCCTCCACTTT